One sample yielded the 15 T cell receptor beta chains listed below, sequenced in a study of cytomegalovirus exposure and HLA in healthy donors. The study ran its PCR with 60 Vbeta and 13 Jbeta primers. TCRdb's copy holds only in-frame clones and misses some; the assay was immunoSEQ multiplex PCR. Found here are some 120,000 clones, roughly 68% of them singletons; the top ten hold roughly 4%. Sequencing was performed on PBMCs. The receptors were sampled from a woman in her fifties or sixties in good health and CMV-seropositive.

This clone was seen only a few times. The chain has TRBV27 and TRBJ2-2, with 10 bases that match TRBD1. The CDR3 has 14 amino acids. From germline, CDR1 is MNHEY and CDR2 SMNVEV (reference sequence). V dropped 6 bases and J dropped 6; count of bases not matched to a gene: 4. The CDR3 is CASSRTGGSGELFF. The DNA for the CDR3 is TGTGCCAGCAGCCGGACAGGGGGGTCCGGGGAGCTGTTTTTT.

The gene calls are TRBV7-6 and TRBJ2-3; D gene uncertain. Germline values: CDR1 SGHVS, CDR2 FNYEAQ. Trimming took off 2 bases at V and 0 bases at J, with 15 bases between the two ends. This CDR3 has 17 residues. This CDR3 reads CASSLYVRQPSTDTQYF. In nucleotides, the CDR3 is TGTGCCAGCAGCTTATACGTCAGACAACCTAGCACAGATACGCAGTATTTT.

The J gene is TRBJ2-5, the V gene TRBV7-2, with D possibly matching TRBD1 (6 bases). The DNA end favors TRBJ2-7, so the J call may be wrong. Germline CDR1 SGHTA, CDR2 FQGNSA. This CDR3 has 15 amino acids. This CDR3 reads CASSLMGAGSYEQYF. CDR3 nucleotides: TGTGCCAGCAGCTTAATGGGGGCTGGCTCCTACGAGCAGTACTTC.

In this sample, this clone turned up a few times. V usage is TRBV28 and J usage is TRBJ1-2; D is undetermined. V gave up 6 bases and J gave up 8 bases, with 19 bases separating them. The length of the CDR3 is 14 residues. Germline-derived CDR1 and CDR2 are MDHEN and SYDVKM. The CDR3 here is CASSRGPGSEGYTF. CDR3 nucleotide sequence: TGTGCCAGCAGCCGCGGTCCGGGATCAGAAGGCTACACCTTC.

A remark on this clone: The junction departs from the called germline gene at one end, perhaps through a read error. The rearrangement joins TRBV7-2 to TRBJ1-5; D not resolved. CDR1 and CDR2 from the germline V gene are SGHTA and FQGNSA. The CDR3 length is 15 residues. This chain's CDR3 is CAGSLNVGGNQPQHF. For the CDR3, the DNA is TGTGCCGGCAGCTTAAATGTTGGCGGGAATCAGCCCCAGCATTTT.

The gene calls are TRBV6-4 and TRBJ2-1, with a weak D call TRBD2 (6 bases). Trimming removed 5 bases at V and 6 bases at J, with 14 bases between. CDR1 and CDR2 from the germline V gene are MRHNA and SNTAGT. The CDR3 runs 14 residues. This CDR3 reads CASSLYERANEQFF. DNA for the CDR3: TGTGCCAGCAGTCTCTATGAGCGGGCCAATGAGCAGTTCTTC.

The V call is TRBV7-9, the J call TRBJ2-7, with 8 bases fitting TRBD1. Germline loops: CDR1 SEHNR, CDR2 FQNEAQ (reference sequence). Germline trimming cut 4 bases from V and 4 bases from J; bases unmatched to any gene: 9. The CDR3 loop spans 15 amino acids. The CDR3 coding sequence is TGTGCCAGCAGCTCTCAGGACAGGGCTTTGTACGAGCAGTACTTC. Translated, it gives CASSSQDRALYEQYF.

This chain links TRBV5-4 with TRBJ2-7; D may be TRBD2 (5 bases). Germline values: CDR1 SGHNT, CDR2 YYREEE (reference sequence). Deletions cut 0 bases from V and 0 bases from J, with 7 bases between. CDR3 length equals 14 residues. CDR3 sequence (DNA): TGTGCCAGCAGCTTGGCTGGGAGCTCCTACGAGCAGTACTTC. It encodes CASSLAGSSYEQYF.

The chain combines TRBV5-1 with TRBJ1-4; D possibly corresponds to TRBD1 (5 bases). There are 15 residues in the CDR3. The germline V gene encodes CDR1 SGHRS and CDR2 YFSETQ. The V gene lost 6 bases and the J gene lost 0 bases, with 12 bases spanning the gap. The CDR3 DNA is TGCGCCAGCAAGGGCGGGGCCGCAACTAATGAAAAACTGTTTTTT. Residues: CASKGGAATNEKLFF. Variable domain in full (rest from reference TRBV5-1 and TRBJ1-4): KAGVTQTPRYLIKTRGQQVTLSCSPISGHRSVSWYQQTPGQGLQFLFEYFSETQRNKGNFPGRFSGRQFSNSRSEMNVSTLELGDSALYLCASKGGAATNEKLFFGSGTQLSVL.

There are a few counts of this clone. The chain links TRBV5-1 to TRBJ1-2; TRBD1 agrees at 7 bases. The CDR3 has 15 amino acids. With V trimmed by 2 bases and J by 0 bases, 4 bases remained unmatched. The V gene's germline CDR1 is SGHRS and CDR2 YFSETQ. CDR3 protein: CASSLHRGTNYGYTF. The DNA of the CDR3 is TGCGCCAGCAGCTTACACAGGGGAACTAACTATGGCTACACCTTC. Looking up the rest from reference TRBV5-1 and TRBJ1-2 gives the full variable domain: KAGVTQTPRYLIKTRGQQVTLSCSPISGHRSVSWYQQTPGQGLQFLFEYFSETQRNKGNFPGRFSGRQFSNSRSEMNVSTLELGDSALYLCASSLHRGTNYGYTFGSGTRLTVV.

The chain links TRBV7-9 to TRBJ2-7, with TRBD1 identical over 9 bases. CDR3 size: 14 residues. Germline values: CDR1 SEHNR, CDR2 FQNEAQ (reference sequence). V lost 3 bases to trimming and J lost 4 bases; unmatched junction nucleotides: 4. The CDR3 reads CASSFPGTGYEQYF. The DNA of the CDR3 is TGTGCCAGCAGCTTCCCCGGGACAGGGTACGAGCAGTACTTC.

CDR3 in amino acids: CSARSGRIGTF. The CDR3, as DNA: TGCAGTGCTAGATCGGGAAGGATAGGCACCTTC. This rearrangement joins TRBV20-1 to TRBJ1-2; D not certain. Germline V gene lookup returns CDR1 DFQATT and CDR2 SNEGSKA (reference sequence). With 2 bases removed from V and 13 bases from J, the gap between germline ends came to 14 bases. The CDR3 extends over 11 amino acids.

V and J are TRBV27 and TRBJ2-1, with 9 positions matching TRBD1. The CDR3 runs 16 residues. CDR1 is MNHEY and CDR2 is SMNVEV in the germline V gene (reference sequence). Trimming removed 7 bases from V and 2 bases from J; junction bases left unmatched: 9. The CDR3 region is CASKGTGPSAYNEQFF. In DNA, the CDR3 is TGTGCCAGCAAAGGGACAGGGCCATCAGCCTACAATGAGCAGTTCTTC.

This clone was counted a few times. The chain employs TRBV7-2 and TRBJ1-5; D is ambiguous. The V gene lost 5 bases and the J gene lost 5 bases, with 10 bases spanning the gap. The V gene's germline CDR1 is SGHTA and CDR2 FQGNSA. This CDR3 spans 13 amino acids. The CDR3: CASSPGEDQPQHF. CDR3 DNA: TGTGCCAGCAGCCCTGGGGAGGATCAGCCCCAGCATTTT.

The rearrangement uses TRBV30 and TRBJ2-3; a weak D match, TRBD2 (7 bases). V was cut by 2 bases and J by 2 bases, with 17 bases left in between. The CDR3 is 16 amino acids. Germline CDR1 reads GTSNPN; CDR2 reads SVGIG (reference sequence). The CDR3 DNA reads TGTGCCTGGAGTTCGGGGGGCCTGTCCTTCACAGATACGCAGTATTTT. Encoded protein: CAWSSGGLSFTDTQYF.